The 30 T cell receptor beta chains reported below all come from one sample, sequenced in a study of early T cells in non-severe SARS-CoV-2 infection (dated by TCRdb to the early 2020s). Library preparation used 5' RACE. For sequencing, a NextSeq 500 was employed. Clones were called with MiXCR by TCRdb after fastp trimmed the public reads at Q25, and only in-frame beta chains were retained. Each record represents a unique CDR3 protein, reported with the most common genes and DNA among its rows. The sample contains tens of thousands of distinct CDR3 sequences, 9% to 15% of them found a single time. The ten top clones hold about 4.2% of the sample. The material sequenced was whole blood. The receptors stem from an adult who was a healthcare worker with PCR-confirmed SARS-CoV-2 infection or an uninfected control (not recorded which).

As for this clonotype: It may be a read error: a sequence one base away is much more abundant. The gene calls are TRBV7-9 and TRBJ2-1, with no clear D. Germline V lookup: CDR1 SEHNR, CDR2 FQNEAQ (reference sequence). The CDR3 is 14 amino acids. The CDR3 loop reads CVSRHTVDYNEQFF. In nucleotides, the CDR3 is TGTGTCAGCAGACACACGGTGGACTACAATGAGCAGTTCTTC.

This clonotype has ten or more counts. V is TRBV18 and J is TRBJ2-3; D is ambiguous. CDR1 KGHSH and CDR2 LQKENI come from the germline V gene. The CDR3 covers 16 residues. V lost 1 base and J lost 0, with 11 bases in between. The CDR3 protein is CASSPLSDASTDTQYF. For the CDR3, the DNA is TGTGCCAGCTCACCACTGTCAGACGCTAGCACAGATACGCAGTATTTT. Full variable domain (remainder filled in from reference TRBV18 and TRBJ2-3): NAGVMQNPRHLVRRRGQEARLRCSPMKGHSHVYWYRQLPEEGLKFMVYLQKENIIDESGMPKERFSAEFPKEGPSILRIQQVVRGDSAAYFCASSPLSDASTDTQYFGPGTRLTVL.

The table lists this clonotype with many counts. The chain employs TRBV18 and TRBJ1-1, with TRBD1 matching over 11 bases. The V gene end was trimmed by 6 bases and the J gene end by 1 base; junction bases not matched to a gene: 10. In germline, CDR1 is KGHSH, CDR2 LQKENI. This CDR3 comprises 17 residues. Written as DNA, the CDR3 is TGTGCCAGCTCGAGGACAGGGGGCTTCGGGAGGAACACTGAAGCTTTCTTT. This sequence encodes CASSRTGGFGRNTEAFF.

The J gene is TRBJ2-1, the V gene TRBV18; 8 nucleotides line up with TRBD1. Germline V gene lookup returns CDR1 KGHSH and CDR2 LQKENI. The CDR3 spans 14 residues. V gave up 2 bases and J gave up 9 bases; unmatched junction bases: 6. As DNA, the CDR3 is TGTGCCAGCTCACCAAGGACAGGGCTTGGTGAGCAGTTCTTC. This gives the protein CASSPRTGLGEQFF.

This sequence joins TRBV30 and TRBJ2-6, with D unclear. V was cut by 0 bases and J by 0 bases, with 12 bases left in between. This CDR3 has 17 amino acids. Germline V gene lookup returns CDR1 GTSNPN and CDR2 SVGIG (reference sequence). CDR3 in amino acids: CAWSVKGRISGANVLTF. The CDR3 DNA reads as TGTGCCTGGAGTGTAAAAGGCCGGATCTCTGGGGCCAACGTCCTGACTTTC.

This clonotype has a count of ten or more. The chain recombines TRBV7-9 with TRBJ1-2; no firm D call. CDR3 length equals 15 residues. Germline V gene lookup returns CDR1 SEHNR and CDR2 FQNEAQ (reference sequence). V gave up 1 base and J gave up 1 base, with 10 bases separating them. The CDR3 is CASSLGTGVNYGYTF. In DNA form, the CDR3 reads TGTGCCAGCAGCTTAGGGACCGGAGTTAACTATGGCTACACCTTC.

The V and J genes are TRBV2 and TRBJ2-1; TRBD2 aligns across 8 bases. Germline loops: CDR1 SNHLY, CDR2 FYNNEI. The CDR3 spans 14 residues. J was trimmed by 12 bases and V by 6 bases; bases with no gene match: 13. The CDR3 sequence: CASRGSGASKAQFF. CDR3 sequence (DNA): TGTGCCAGCAGGGGTAGCGGGGCCTCCAAGGCGCAGTTCTTC. Drawing the rest from reference TRBV2 and TRBJ2-1, the complete variable domain is EPEVTQTPSHQVTQMGQEVILRCVPISNHLYFYWYRQILGQKVEFLVSFYNNEISEKSEIFDDQFSVERPDGSNFTLKIRSTKLEDSAMYFCASRGSGASKAQFFGPGTRLTVL.

The V and J genes are TRBV12-3 or TRBV12-4 and TRBJ2-1; 8 bases align to TRBD2. The CDR3 extends over 14 amino acids. V dropped 8 bases and J dropped 6; count of bases not matched to a gene: 9. CDR3 nucleotide sequence: TGTGCCAGCCGACGGAATAGCGGGGTCAATGAGCAGTTCTTC. Translation gives CASRRNSGVNEQFF.

This clonotype was recorded at least ten times. The CDR3 here is CASRRTPTNEKLFF. Written as DNA, the CDR3 is TGTGCCAGTAGGCGTACCCCAACTAATGAAAAACTGTTTTTT. The chain uses TRBV19 and TRBJ1-4; the D is unclear. This CDR3 is built from 14 residues. V shed 6 bases and J shed 0 bases, with 8 bases lying between them. CDR1 is LNHDA, CDR2 SQIVND, per germline (reference sequence).

The chain carries TRBV28 and TRBJ2-2; D unclear. The CDR3 totals 9 residues. In germline, CDR1 is MDHEN, CDR2 SYDVKM. Here the CDR3 reads CRSTGELFF. The CDR3, as DNA: TGTCGGAGCACCGGGGAGCTGTTTTTT.

This clonotype was observed many times. The genes are TRBV7-3 and TRBJ2-5; D not certain. There are 15 residues in the CDR3. Trimming removed 0 bases from V and 3 bases from J, with 11 bases in between. Germline assignment: CDR1 SGHTA and CDR2 FQGTGA. The DNA for the CDR3 is TGTGCCAGCAGCTTAACCCCGGCCCGAGAAGAGACCCAGTACTTC. Translated, it gives CASSLTPAREETQYF.

This chain joins TRBV7-6 and TRBJ2-2; D may match TRBD1 or TRBD2 (5 bases each). Germline CDR1 SGHVS, CDR2 FNYEAQ. This CDR3 has 14 residues. Between the trimmed V and J ends, which lost 5 bases and 5 bases, there was a span of 12 bases. For the CDR3, the DNA is TGTGCCAGCAGCGATGAAGAGGGGACCGGGGAGCTGTTTTTT. Translating gives CASSDEEGTGELFF.

In its sample, this clonotype was seen many times. The J gene is TRBJ1-6, the V gene TRBV11-2; no firm D call. CDR1 and CDR2 from the germline V gene are SGHAT and FQNNGV. CDR3 length: 14 residues. Trimming stripped 0 bases from V and 7 bases from J, with 7 bases between. The CDR3 region is CASSLDMGNSPLHF. The CDR3 bases are TGTGCCAGCAGCTTAGATATGGGGAATTCACCCCTCCACTTT.

The gene calls are TRBV9 and TRBJ1-3, with D perhaps TRBD1 (5 bases). Trimming removed 4 bases from V and 3 bases from J, with 14 bases in between. This CDR3 has 15 amino acids. Looked up from germline, CDR1 is SGDLS and CDR2 is YYNGEE. The CDR3: CASSPQGLFGNTIYF. The CDR3 DNA sequence: TGTGCCAGCAGCCCTCAGGGACTGTTTGGAAACACCATATATTTT.

This clonotype has a count of ten or more. The rearrangement uses TRBV18 and TRBJ1-5, with no clear D. This CDR3 spans 15 amino acids. Germline V CDR1 and CDR2: KGHSH, LQKENI. V lost 2 bases and J 0 bases, leaving 8 bases between the germline ends. CDR3 bases: TGTGCCAGCTCACCAGACGACTATAGCAATCAGCCCCAGCATTTT. Translation: CASSPDDYSNQPQHF.

This clonotype was observed a handful of times. This sequence joins TRBV21-1 and TRBJ1-2; whether TRBD1, the table's D call, matches the DNA was not checked. TRBV21-1 is a pseudogene segment. The CDR3 extends over 14 amino acids. In DNA, the CDR3 is TGTGCCAGCAGCACCGGGACAACGGGCGATGGCTACACCTTC. Protein product: CASSTGTTGDGYTF.

This clonotype has more than one count but fewer than ten. The V and J genes are TRBV6-1 and TRBJ1-5; no definite D call. V lost 7 bases and J 3 bases, leaving 13 bases between the germline ends. Germline V gives CDR1 MNHNS, CDR2 SASEGT. The length of the CDR3 is 14 residues. The CDR3 region is CASTGTENNQPQHF. As DNA, the CDR3 is TGTGCCAGCACCGGCACAGAAAACAATCAGCCCCAGCATTTT.

This clonotype has at least ten counts. The V call is TRBV15, the J call TRBJ2-7, with a weak D call TRBD1 (6 bases). Per the germline V gene, CDR1 is LNHNV and CDR2 is YYDKDF (reference sequence). The V end lost 0 bases, the J end lost 7 bases, and 13 bases lay between the germline ends. The CDR3 spans 14 residues. The CDR3: CATSRDYGGLEQYF. CDR3 bases: TGTGCCACCAGCAGAGATTATGGGGGCCTGGAGCAGTACTTC.

This clonotype was picked up many times. V and J are TRBV4-1 and TRBJ1-6; no firm D call. Trimming stripped 5 bases from V and 5 bases from J, with 13 bases between. Germline assignment: CDR1 MGHRA and CDR2 YSYEKL. The CDR3 is 15 amino acids. In DNA form, the CDR3 reads TGCGCCAGCAGCAGGCTCCCGCTTGATAATTCACCCCTCCACTTT. It translates to CASSRLPLDNSPLHF.

The rearrangement joins TRBV9 to TRBJ1-1, with 7 nucleotides matching TRBD1. Germline values: CDR1 SGDLS, CDR2 YYNGEE. The CDR3 runs to 14 residues. Germline trimming cut 3 bases from V and 0 bases from J; bases unmatched to any gene: 2. This chain's CDR3 is CASSAGQLNTEAFF. DNA for the CDR3: TGTGCCAGCAGCGCGGGACAGCTGAACACTGAAGCTTTCTTT.

In its sample, this clonotype was seen many times. The V and J genes are TRBV7-2 and TRBJ2-1; D is unresolved. V was trimmed by 1 base and J by 9 bases, leaving 10 bases between them. Germline lookup yields CDR1 SGHTA and CDR2 FQGNSA. The CDR3 loop spans 13 amino acids. CDR3 residues: CASSLERVAEQFF. The CDR3, as DNA: TGTGCCAGCAGCTTAGAGCGAGTTGCTGAGCAGTTCTTC.

The genes are TRBV7-9 and TRBJ2-3, with 12 bases matching TRBD2. Trimming removed 3 bases from V and 4 bases from J; junction bases left unmatched: 5. Germline CDR1 is SEHNR and CDR2 is FQNEAQ (reference sequence). The CDR3 is 16 amino acids. Here the CDR3 DNA reads TGTGCCAGCAGCTTTCGGACTAGCGGGGTCCCAGATACGCAGTATTTT. It specifies CASSFRTSGVPDTQYF.

The V and J genes are TRBV12-3 or TRBV12-4 and TRBJ2-2; 7 bases fit TRBD2. Trimming cost V 5 bases and J 3 bases; bases outside gene matches: 6. This CDR3 has 15 amino acids. CDR3 protein: CASSALRGDTGELFF. CDR3 in DNA: TGTGCCAGCAGTGCCCTACGGGGGGACACCGGGGAGCTGTTTTTT.

This sequence joins TRBV7-2 and TRBJ2-5; no clear D gene. The V gene's germline CDR1 is SGHTA and CDR2 FQGNSA. V was trimmed by 0 bases and J by 9 bases, leaving 17 bases between them. This CDR3 comprises 15 residues. As DNA, the CDR3 is TGTGCCAGCAGCTTAGCTGTGACGTCTAATGGGCCCCAGTACTTC. Amino acids: CASSLAVTSNGPQYF.

The V gene is TRBV30, the J gene TRBJ2-3, with 12 bases aligning to TRBD2. The V and J ends lost 7 bases and 3 bases, in that order; junction bases with no gene match: 2. Germline-derived CDR1 and CDR2 are GTSNPN and SVGIG (reference sequence). The CDR3 has 13 residues. The CDR3 is CAYTSGRTDTQYF. The CDR3 DNA reads as TGTGCCTATACTAGCGGGAGGACAGATACGCAGTATTTT.

This clonotype was seen repeatedly, ten times or more. The chain combines TRBV9 with TRBJ1-5; no clear D. Germline-derived CDR1 and CDR2 are SGDLS and YYNGEE. The CDR3 extends over 13 amino acids. Trimming shortened V by 0 bases and J by 7 bases, and 8 bases separated the two germline ends. CDR3 in DNA: TGTGCCAGCAGCGTAGATGCGCTGCAGCCCCAGCATTTT. Protein sequence: CASSVDALQPQHF.

This clonotype was detected only a few times. The genes are TRBV29-1 and TRBJ2-1, with 7 bases identical to TRBD1. The length of the CDR3 is 14 residues. Germline values: CDR1 SQVTM, CDR2 ANQGSEA. The ends lost 6 bases at V and 3 bases at J; junction bases unmatched: 8. CDR3 region: CSVDRPGHYNEQFF. CDR3 nucleotides: TGCAGCGTGGACAGGCCAGGCCACTACAATGAGCAGTTCTTC.

This clonotype was observed a few times. This chain joins TRBV30 and TRBJ1-1; the match to TRBD1 covers 8 bases. The CDR3 length is 13 residues. Germline V gene data show CDR1 as GTSNPN and CDR2 as SVGIG (reference sequence). Trimming cost V 1 base and J 7 bases; bases outside gene matches: 5. CDR3 in amino acids: CAWSARQGFEAFF. CDR3 DNA sequence: TGTGCCTGGAGTGCCAGACAGGGGTTTGAAGCTTTCTTT.

The chain employs TRBV6-1 and TRBJ2-7, with 7 bases that match TRBD2. Germline trimming cut 11 bases from V and 3 bases from J; bases unmatched to any gene: 19. CDR1 MNHNS and CDR2 SASEGT come from the germline V gene. The CDR3 has 16 amino acids. The DNA of the CDR3 is TGTGCCGGCTCACGTCTTGTAGGCGGGGGAAACTACGAGCAGTACTTC. Translating gives CAGSRLVGGGNYEQYF.

This clonotype was observed a handful of times. V gene TRBV7-2 combines with J gene TRBJ2-5; 7 nucleotides agree with TRBD1. Germline V gene sequence: CDR1 SGHTA, CDR2 FQGNSA. The CDR3 is 16 amino acids. The V and J ends lost 4 bases and 1 base, in that order; junction bases with no gene match: 9. CDR3 protein: CASSSLWDRGQETQYF. The CDR3 DNA is TGTGCCAGCAGCTCTTTGTGGGACAGAGGCCAAGAGACCCAGTACTTC.